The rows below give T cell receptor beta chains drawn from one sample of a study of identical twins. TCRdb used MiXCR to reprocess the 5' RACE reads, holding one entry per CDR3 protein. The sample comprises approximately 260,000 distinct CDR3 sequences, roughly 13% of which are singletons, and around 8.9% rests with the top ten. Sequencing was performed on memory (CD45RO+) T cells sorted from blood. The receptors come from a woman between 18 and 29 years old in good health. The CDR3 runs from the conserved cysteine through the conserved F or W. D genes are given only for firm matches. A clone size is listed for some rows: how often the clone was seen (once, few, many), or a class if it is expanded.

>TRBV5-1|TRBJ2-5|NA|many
TGCGCCAGCAGCTTGGGTGTCGACACCGAGACCCAGTACTTC
CASSLGVDTETQYF
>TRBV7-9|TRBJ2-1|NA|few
TGTGCCAGCAGCTTAGGGGCGGGTGAGCAGTTCTTC
CASSLGAGEQFF
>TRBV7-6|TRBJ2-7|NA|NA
TGTGCCAGCAGCTTCGGTGGTTCCTACGAGCAGTACTTC
CASSFGGSYEQYF
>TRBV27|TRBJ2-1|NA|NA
TGTGCCAGCAGTTCCGGCGATGAGCAGTTCTTC
CASSSGDEQFF
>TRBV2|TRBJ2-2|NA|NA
TGTGCCAGCAGTGCCGCCAGGGGAGTCACCGGGGAGCTGTTTTTT
CASSAARGVTGELFF
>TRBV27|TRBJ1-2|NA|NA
TGTGCCAGCAGTCCCACAGGGACAACGGGAGATGGCTACACCTTC
CASSPTGTTGDGYTF
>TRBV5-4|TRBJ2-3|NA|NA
TGTGCCATCAGCCTTGGGCGACAGGGAGGAGGTACGCAGTATTTT
CAISLGRQGGGTQYF
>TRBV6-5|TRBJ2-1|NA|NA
TGTGCCAGCAGTTACGGGTTGCTAGCTCACTCCTACAATGAGCAGTTCTTC
CASSYGLLAHSYNEQFF
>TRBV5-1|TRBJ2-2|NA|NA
TGCGCCAGCAGGGTAACGGCGAACACCGGGGAGCTGTTTTTT
CASRVTANTGELFF
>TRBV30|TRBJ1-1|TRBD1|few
TGTGCCGGAGTTCCAGGGGGCAGGGCGAACACTGAAGCTTTCTTT
CAGVPGGRANTEAFF
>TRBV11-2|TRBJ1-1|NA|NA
TGTGCCAGCAGCTTAGCGCCAACCACCAACACTGAAGCTTTCTTT
CASSLAPTTNTEAFF
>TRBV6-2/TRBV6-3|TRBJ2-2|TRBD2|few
TGTGCCAGCAGCAAAGCGGGAGGGCCTATCGGGGAGCTGTTTTTT
CASSKAGGPIGELFF
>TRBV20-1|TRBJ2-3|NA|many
TGCAGTGCGGACGATCCTACCTCTAGCACAGATACGCAGTATTTT
CSADDPTSSTDTQYF
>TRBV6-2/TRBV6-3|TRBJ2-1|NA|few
TGTGCCAGCAGTCGGGCAAATGAGCAGTTCTTC
CASSRANEQFF
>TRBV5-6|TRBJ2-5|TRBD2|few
TGTGCCAGCAGCCTTACACTAGCGCCCCAAGAGACCCAGTACTTC
CASSLTLAPQETQYF
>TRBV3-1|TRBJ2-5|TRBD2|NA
TGTGCCAGCTGCCACCCGGGGGGGACCCAGTACTTC
CASCHPGGTQYF
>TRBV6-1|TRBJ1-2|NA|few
TGTGCCAGCAGTGAAGGTGGGGGGTATGGCTACACCTTC
CASSEGGGYGYTF
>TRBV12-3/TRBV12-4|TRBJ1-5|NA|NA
TGTGCCAGCAGGGAGACAGCCAATCAGCCCCAGCATTTT
CASRETANQPQHF
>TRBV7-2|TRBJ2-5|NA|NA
TGTGCCAGCATAGCAGTTCAGATCAGGGCCCTGGACTTC
CASIAVQIRALDF
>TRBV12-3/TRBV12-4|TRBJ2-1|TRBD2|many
TGTGCCAGCAGACTAGCGGGAGGCCCCACCTACAATGAGCAGTTCTTC
CASRLAGGPTYNEQFF
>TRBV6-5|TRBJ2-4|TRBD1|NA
TGTGCCAGCAGTTACTCGATTACAGGGGCTGCCAAAAACATTCAGTACTTC
CASSYSITGAAKNIQYF
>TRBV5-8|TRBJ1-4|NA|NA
TGTGCCAGCAGCTCGTACGACCGACCGCTAGAGGAAAAACTGTTTTTT
CASSSYDRPLEEKLFF
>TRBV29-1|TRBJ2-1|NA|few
TGCAGCGGGGGGGAGCAGTTCTTC
CSGGEQFF
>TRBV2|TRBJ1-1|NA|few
TGTGCCAGCATGAAACGTGAGGCGGGGCACACTGAAGCTTTCTTT
CASMKREAGHTEAFF
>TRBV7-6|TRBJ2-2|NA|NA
TGTGCCAGCAGCTCCAGATTGGGGGAGCTGTTTTTT
CASSSRLGELFF
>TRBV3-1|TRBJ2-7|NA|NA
TGTGCCAGCAGCCTTAATTACAGGGAGCAGTACTTC
CASSLNYREQYF
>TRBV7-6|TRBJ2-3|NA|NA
TGTGCCAGCAGCTTAGTTTTGAATCTAGATACGCAGTATTTT
CASSLVLNLDTQYF
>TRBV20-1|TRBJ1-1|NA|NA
TGCAGTGCTAGAGATCAAAAGGGAGGGGGAATGTCTGAAGCTTTCTTT
CSARDQKGGGMSEAFF
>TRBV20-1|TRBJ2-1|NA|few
TGCAGTGCTAGAGATCGTGGCAGGGGGGATGAGCAGTTCTTC
CSARDRGRGDEQFF
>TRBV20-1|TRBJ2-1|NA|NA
TGCAGTGCCCAGTTGGGGTTCTCCTACAATGAGCAGTTCTTC
CSAQLGFSYNEQFF
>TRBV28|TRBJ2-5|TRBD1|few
TGTGCCAGCAGCGACCTTGAAGGACAGGGAGGAGAGACCCAGTACTTC
CASSDLEGQGGETQYF
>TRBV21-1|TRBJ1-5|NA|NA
TGTGCCAGCAGCAGAACCCGAGAGGGGGGTAATCAGCCCCAGCATTTT
CASSRTREGGNQPQHF
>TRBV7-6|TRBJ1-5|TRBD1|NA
TGTGCCAGCAGCCTGGGGACAGGAGCTTTCAGCAATCAGCCCCAGCATTTT
CASSLGTGAFSNQPQHF
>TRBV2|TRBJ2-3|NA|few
TGTGCCAGCATTGCCTTAACCCTCACAGATACGCAGTATTTT
CASIALTLTDTQYF
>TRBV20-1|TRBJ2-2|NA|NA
TGCAGTGCTAGTTCCGGGCTCACCGGGGAGCTGTTTTTT
CSASSGLTGELFF
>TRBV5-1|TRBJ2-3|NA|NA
TGCGCCAGCAGCGACTACAGGGCTAGCACAGATACGCAGTATTTT
CASSDYRASTDTQYF
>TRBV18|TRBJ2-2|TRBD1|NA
TGTGCCAGCTCAGGGACAGCCACAAAGTCCACCGGGGAGCTGTTTTTT
CASSGTATKSTGELFF
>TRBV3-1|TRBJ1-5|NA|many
TGTGCCAGCAGCCGATGGTGGAATTGGGAAAATCAGCCCCAGCATTTT
CASSRWWNWENQPQHF
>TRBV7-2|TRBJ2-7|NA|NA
TGTGCCAGCAGCTTAGCAGGGGCGGGCTCCTACGAGCAGTACTTC
CASSLAGAGSYEQYF
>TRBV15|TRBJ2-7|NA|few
TGTGCCACCAGCAGCGACCGGGGTCCCTACGAGCAGTACTTC
CATSSDRGPYEQYF
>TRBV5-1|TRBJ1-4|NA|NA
TGCGCCAGCAGAGTTTCAGGTACCAATGAAAAACTGTTTTTT
CASRVSGTNEKLFF
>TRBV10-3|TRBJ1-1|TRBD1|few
TGTGCCATCAGTGGGGGTCGGGGACAGGGCCAATTCAACACTGAAGCTTTCTTT
CAISGGRGQGQFNTEAFF